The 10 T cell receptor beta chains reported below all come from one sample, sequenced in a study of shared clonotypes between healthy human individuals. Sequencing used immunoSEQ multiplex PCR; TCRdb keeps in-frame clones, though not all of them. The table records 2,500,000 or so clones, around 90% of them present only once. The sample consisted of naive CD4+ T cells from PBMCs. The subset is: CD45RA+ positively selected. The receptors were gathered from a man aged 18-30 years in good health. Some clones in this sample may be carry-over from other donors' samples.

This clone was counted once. The CDR3 nucleotides are TGTGCCAGCAGCCTAGACAGGGGTTACTACAATGAGCAGTTCTTC. The encoded protein is CASSLDRGYYNEQFF. The chain couples TRBV7-3 to TRBJ2-1; TRBD1 matches 8 bases. Losses at the gene ends were 5 bases for V and 3 bases for J; bases not matched to a gene: 6. The length of the CDR3 is 15 residues. Germline loops: CDR1 SGHTA, CDR2 FQGTGA.

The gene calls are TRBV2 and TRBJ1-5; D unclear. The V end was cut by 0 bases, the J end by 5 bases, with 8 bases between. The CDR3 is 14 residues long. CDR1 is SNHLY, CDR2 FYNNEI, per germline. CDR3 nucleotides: TGTGCCAGCAGTGAAGCAAGTCGGGATCAGCCCCAGCATTTT. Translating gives CASSEASRDQPQHF. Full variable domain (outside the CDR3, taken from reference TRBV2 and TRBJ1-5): EPEVTQTPSHQVTQMGQEVILRCVPISNHLYFYWYRQILGQKVEFLVSFYNNEISEKSEIFDDQFSVERPDGSNFTLKIRSTKLEDSAMYFCASSEASRDQPQHFGDGTRLSIL.

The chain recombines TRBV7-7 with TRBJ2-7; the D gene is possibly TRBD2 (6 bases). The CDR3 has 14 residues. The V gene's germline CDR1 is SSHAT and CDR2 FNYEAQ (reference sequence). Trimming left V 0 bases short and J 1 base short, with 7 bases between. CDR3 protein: CASSLASGSYEQYF. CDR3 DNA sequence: TGTGCCAGCAGCTTAGCGAGCGGGTCCTACGAGCAGTACTTC. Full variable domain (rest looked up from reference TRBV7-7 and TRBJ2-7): GAGVSQSPRYKVTKRGQDVTLRCDPISSHATLYWYQQALGQGPEFLTYFNYEAQPDKSGLPSDRFSAERPEGSISTLTIQRTEQRDSAMYRCASSLASGSYEQYFGPGTRLTVT.

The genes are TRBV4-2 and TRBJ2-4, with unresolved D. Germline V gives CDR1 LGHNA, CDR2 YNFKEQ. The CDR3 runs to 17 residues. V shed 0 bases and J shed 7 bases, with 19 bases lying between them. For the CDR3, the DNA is TGTGCCAGCAGCCAAGATCTGGTTGGCGTTGGTGGGAACATTCAGTACTTC. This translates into CASSQDLVGVGGNIQYF.

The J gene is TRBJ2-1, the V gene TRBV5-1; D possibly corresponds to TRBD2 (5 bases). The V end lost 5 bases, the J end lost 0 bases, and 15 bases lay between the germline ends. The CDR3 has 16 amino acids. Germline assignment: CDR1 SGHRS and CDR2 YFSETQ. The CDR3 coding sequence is TGCGCCAGCAGGACCGGTACTAGTTCCTCCTACAATGAGCAGTTCTTC. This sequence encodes CASRTGTSSSYNEQFF.

CDR3 in DNA: TGTGCCAGCAGCTTAAACGACCGGACAGGGTCATGGTACTTC. It yields the protein CASSLNDRTGSWYF. V usage is TRBV7-9 and J usage is TRBJ2-7, with 8 bases matching TRBD1. Germline V gene data show CDR1 as SEHNR and CDR2 as FQNEAQ (reference sequence). This CDR3 region has 14 residues. J gave up 12 bases and V 2 bases, and 12 bases lay outside the gene matches.

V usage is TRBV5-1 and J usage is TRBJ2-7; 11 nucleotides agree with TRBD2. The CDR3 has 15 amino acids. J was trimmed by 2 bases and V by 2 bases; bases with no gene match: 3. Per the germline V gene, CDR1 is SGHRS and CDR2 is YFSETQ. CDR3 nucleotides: TGCGCCAGCAGCTTAGCGACTAGCGGGACCTACGAGCAGTACTTC. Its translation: CASSLATSGTYEQYF.

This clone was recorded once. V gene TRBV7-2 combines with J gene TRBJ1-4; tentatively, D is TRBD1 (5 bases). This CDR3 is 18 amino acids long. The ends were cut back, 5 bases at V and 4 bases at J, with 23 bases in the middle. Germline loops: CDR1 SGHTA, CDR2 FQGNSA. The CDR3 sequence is CASSQRQFYSLNNEKLFF. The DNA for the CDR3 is TGTGCCAGCAGCCAAAGACAGTTTTACTCCCTAAATAATGAAAAACTGTTTTTT.

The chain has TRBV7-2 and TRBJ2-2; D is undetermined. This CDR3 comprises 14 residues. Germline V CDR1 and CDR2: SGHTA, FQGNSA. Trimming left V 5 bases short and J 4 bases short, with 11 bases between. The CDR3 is CASSIQVGTGELFF. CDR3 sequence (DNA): TGTGCCAGCAGCATCCAAGTAGGCACCGGGGAGCTGTTTTTT.

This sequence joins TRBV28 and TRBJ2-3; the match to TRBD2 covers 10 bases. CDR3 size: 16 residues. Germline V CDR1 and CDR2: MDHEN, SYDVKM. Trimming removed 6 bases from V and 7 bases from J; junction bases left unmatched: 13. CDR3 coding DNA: TGTGCCAGCAGCCCCCGGCGAGCGGGAGGGCCGTATACGCAGTATTTT. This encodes CASSPRRAGGPYTQYF.